The clone carrying this T cell receptor beta chain was seen a few times. Antigen specificity is unknown. Germline values: CDR1 MNHEY, CDR2 SVGEGT. There are 15 residues in the CDR3. With V trimmed by 2 bases and J by 4 bases, 8 bases remained unmatched. The sample is drawn from a study of identical twins. Study-level points and caveats: Sharing of beta out-of-frame sequences by twins showed a weaker excess. Cord blood's abundant beta clonotypes had fewer insertions, unlike memory repertoires. For out-of-frame alpha sequences shared by twins, low generation probability was in excess.

A universal primer site came from template switching; cDNA carried unique molecular identifiers. TCRdb called the 5' RACE reads again in MiXCR, with one record for every CDR3 protein. The sample gives more than 1.5 million distinct CDR3 sequences, more than 30% of which show up once; roughly 0.3% is in the top ten. The origin of this receptor is a newborn girl in good health. The rearrangement joins TRBV6-2 or TRBV6-3 to TRBJ2-7, with TRBD1 matching 7 bases. Sample: cord blood. CDR3 sequence: CASSYAGTVPYEQYF. DNA for the CDR3: TGTGCCAGCAGTTACGCCGGGACAGTTCCATACGAGCAGTACTTC.